The 23 T cell receptor beta chains below come from one sample, sequenced in a study of T cell changes during pregnancy in multiple sclerosis. Clones were sequenced by immunoSEQ multiplex PCR, and TCRdb holds only the in-frame ones, with some missing. In the table there are around 60,000 clones, 94% of which are singletons. Sequenced material: CD8+ T cells from peripheral blood mononuclear cells, taken in the third trimester of pregnancy. The source of these receptors is a female donor with multiple sclerosis, enrolled in a pregnancy study.

This chain connects TRBV30 to TRBJ2-7; 10 bases fit TRBD2. V was pared by 0 bases and J by 3 bases, with 20 bases of the junction left unmatched. This CDR3 spans 20 amino acids. Germline V gene sequence: CDR1 GTSNPN, CDR2 SVGIG (reference sequence). The CDR3 DNA sequence: TGTGCCTGGAGTGTGGCTATAGCGGGAGGCGTAATTACCTCCCTCTACGAGCAGTACTTC. This translates into CAWSVAIAGGVITSLYEQYF.

CDR3 amino acids: CASSYSLAGSYEQYF. CDR3 nucleotides: TGTGCCAGCAGTTACTCGCTAGCGGGGTCCTACGAGCAGTACTTC. The V gene is TRBV6-5, the J gene TRBJ2-7; 9 bases match TRBD2. V shed 0 bases, J shed 1 base, and the junction held 1 base outside the gene matches. This CDR3 spans 15 amino acids. Germline values: CDR1 MNHEY, CDR2 SVGAGI.

The chain uses TRBV27 and TRBJ2-1; 7 positions agree with TRBD1. V trimming: 5 bases; J trimming: 0 bases; junction bases outside the gene matches: 7. Germline CDR1 is MNHEY and CDR2 is SMNVEV (reference sequence). The CDR3 is made up of 16 amino acids. Here the CDR3 DNA reads TGTGCCAGCAGTCGGGCAGGGGGAAGCTCCTACAATGAGCAGTTCTTC. Its protein product is CASSRAGGSSYNEQFF.

The rearrangement uses TRBV4-1 and TRBJ2-2, with 12 nucleotides matching TRBD2. The J segment lost 5 bases and the V segment lost 0 bases, leaving 7 bases of the junction unmatched. Germline CDR1 MGHRA, CDR2 YSYEKL. The CDR3 is 18 residues long. The CDR3 region is CASSQDNLAGGVTGELFF. CDR3 DNA: TGCGCCAGCAGCCAAGACAATCTAGCGGGAGGGGTTACCGGGGAGCTGTTTTTT.

V usage is TRBV27 and J usage is TRBJ1-5; 10 nucleotides match TRBD1. The CDR3 runs 16 residues. V lost 6 bases to trimming and J lost 3 bases; unmatched junction nucleotides: 8. The germline V gene encodes CDR1 MNHEY and CDR2 SMNVEV (reference sequence). This CDR3 reads CASSHWDRGNNQPQHF. In nucleotides, the CDR3 is TGTGCCAGCAGCCACTGGGACAGGGGTAACAATCAGCCCCAGCATTTT.

The chain combines TRBV6-1 with TRBJ1-5; D might be TRBD1 (5 bases). Germline V CDR1 and CDR2: MNHNS, SASEGT. The CDR3 is made up of 15 amino acids. The germline V and J ends were trimmed by 11 bases and 0 bases, with 17 bases remaining between them. This CDR3 reads CASRGWTYSNQPQHF. CDR3 bases: TGTGCCTCTCGGGGGTGGACATATAGCAATCAGCCCCAGCATTTT.

The gene calls are TRBV19 and TRBJ2-5, with D possibly being TRBD2 (6 bases). The CDR3 has 13 amino acids. Per germline, CDR1 LNHDA and CDR2 SQIVND (reference sequence). Trimming pared 6 bases from V and 5 bases from J, leaving 13 bases between. For the CDR3, the DNA is TGTGCCAGTAGCTGGAGGGAAGGGGAGACCCAGTACTTC. It is translated as CASSWREGETQYF.

The chain joins TRBV23-1 to TRBJ2-7; the match to TRBD1 covers 8 bases. TRBV23-1 is marked as an open reading frame, function uncertain. The V and J ends lost 4 bases and 7 bases, in that order; junction bases with no gene match: 21. This CDR3 is built from 18 residues. CDR3 nucleotide sequence: TGCGCCAGCAGTCGAGAGAAATGGAAGGGCAGGGGGCGAGGGGAGCAGTACTTC. Translated: CASSREKWKGRGRGEQYF.

This clone was seen just once. The CDR3 DNA follows: TGCGCCAGCAGCCAAGATTCCGATGGACACGACAATGAGCAGTTCTTC. Protein product: CASSQDSDGHDNEQFF. The V gene is TRBV4-3, the J gene TRBJ2-1; a possible D gene is TRBD1 (5 bases). CDR3 length: 16 amino acids. Germline V gene sequence: CDR1 LGHNA, CDR2 YSLEER. The ends were cut back, 0 bases at V and 5 bases at J, with 14 bases in the middle.

This sequence joins TRBV5-5 and TRBJ2-7, with TRBD2 as a possible D gene (6 bases). Germline CDR1 is SGHKS and CDR2 is YYEKEE (reference sequence). The CDR3 loop spans 15 amino acids. Trimming left V 4 bases short and J 1 base short, with 15 bases between. The DNA for the CDR3 is TGTGCCAGCAGCATAAGGGAGGCCGCGTCCTACGAGCAGTACTTC. It yields the protein CASSIREAASYEQYF.

The V gene is TRBV4-2, the J gene TRBJ2-3, with D possibly being TRBD2 (6 bases). Trimming removed 2 bases from V and 1 base from J, with 16 bases in between. This CDR3 region has 17 residues. The germline CDR1 and CDR2 sequences are LGHNA and YNFKEQ. CDR3 nucleotide sequence: TGTGCCAGCAGCCAATCAACTTCTAGCGCGGGCACAGATACGCAGTATTTT. This encodes CASSQSTSSAGTDTQYF.

This rearrangement joins TRBV14 to TRBJ1-2; no definite D call. Trimming took off 1 base at V and 4 bases at J, with 13 bases between the two ends. This CDR3 has 15 amino acids. Germline V gene sequence: CDR1 SGHDN, CDR2 FVKESK. The CDR3: CASSQADYPVYGYTF. As DNA, the CDR3 is TGTGCCAGCAGCCAAGCGGACTACCCCGTCTATGGCTACACCTTC. Full variable domain (rest looked up from reference TRBV14 and TRBJ1-2): EAGVTQFPSHSVIEKGQTVTLRCDPISGHDNLYWYRRVMGKEIKFLLHFVKESKQDESGMPNNRFLAERTGGTYSTLKVQPAELEDSGVYFCASSQADYPVYGYTFGSGTRLTVV.

V is TRBV21-1 and J is TRBJ1-5; TRBD1, the table's D call, was not compared with the DNA. TRBV21-1 is a documented pseudogene. CDR3 length equals 22 residues. The CDR3 region is CASSKGRAGQGLRVGSNQPQHF. The CDR3 region has the DNA TGTGCCAGCAGCAAAGGACGCGCGGGACAGGGGCTCCGAGTGGGTAGCAATCAGCCCCAGCATTTT.

This sequence joins TRBV6-1 and TRBJ2-1; maybe TRBD2 (7 bases). Germline V gene lookup returns CDR1 MNHNS and CDR2 SASEGT. The ends were cut back, 2 bases at V and 6 bases at J, with 17 bases in the middle. The CDR3 extends over 16 amino acids. The chain's CDR3 is CASSEPPGGVPNEQFF. In DNA form, the CDR3 reads TGTGCCAGCAGTGAACCGCCGGGGGGCGTGCCCAATGAGCAGTTCTTC.

The CDR3 DNA is TGTGCCAGCAGCTTAGACAGCGGGATCAAGTCCTACAATGAGCAGTTCTTC. Encoded protein: CASSLDSGIKSYNEQFF. The chain carries TRBV7-8 and TRBJ2-1; TRBD2 matches 7 bases. Germline values: CDR1 SGHVS, CDR2 FQNEAQ. V dropped 1 base and J dropped 1; count of bases not matched to a gene: 7. This CDR3 comprises 17 residues.

The J gene is TRBJ1-6, the V gene TRBV6-5; unclear D gene. Germline V gene sequence: CDR1 MNHEY, CDR2 SVGAGI. The CDR3 has 16 residues. The V and J ends lost 4 bases and 3 bases respectively, with 13 bases between them. This CDR3 is CASSSETLYYNSPLHF. The DNA for the CDR3 is TGTGCCAGCAGTTCCGAGACTCTGTACTATAATTCACCCCTCCACTTT.

V gene TRBV10-1 combines with J gene TRBJ2-2; no clear D gene. V gave up 6 bases and J gave up 1 base, with 9 bases separating them. The CDR3 spans 14 residues. Germline V gene sequence: CDR1 WNHNN, CDR2 SYGVQD (reference sequence). The CDR3 spells CASRTTLNTGELFF. CDR3 DNA: TGCGCCAGCAGAACTACACTGAACACCGGGGAGCTGTTTTTT.

The rearrangement joins TRBV10-3 to TRBJ2-3; 9 bases agree with TRBD2. Germline V CDR1 and CDR2: ENHRY, SYGVKD. The CDR3 contains 15 residues. The ends lost 3 bases at V and 6 bases at J; junction bases unmatched: 7. The CDR3 is CAISEVGGRDDTQYF. The CDR3 bases are TGTGCCATCAGTGAAGTGGGCGGGAGGGATGATACGCAGTATTTT.

V usage is TRBV7-2 and J usage is TRBJ1-2; a weak D match, TRBD1 (5 bases). CDR3 length equals 17 residues. Between the trimmed V and J ends, which lost 1 base and 4 bases, there was a span of 19 bases. Germline CDR1 and CDR2: SGHTA and FQGNSA. The CDR3 region is CASSLGGGRGGLYGYTF. CDR3 in DNA: TGTGCCAGCAGCTTAGGGGGGGGTAGGGGTGGCCTCTATGGCTACACCTTC.

The V and J genes are TRBV6-6 and TRBJ1-2; D uncertain. The CDR3 has 16 residues. Trimming took 0 bases from V and 2 from J, leaving 13 bases between them. Germline CDR1 reads MNHNY; CDR2 reads SVGAGI (reference sequence). The DNA of the CDR3 is TGTGCCAGCAGTTACTCGTTGTTTCAGTGGAACTATGGCTACACCTTC. It specifies CASSYSLFQWNYGYTF.

The chain employs TRBV19 and TRBJ1-1, with a weak D call TRBD1 (5 bases). The CDR3 loop spans 13 amino acids. V shed 2 bases and J shed 5 bases, with 9 bases lying between them. The germline CDR1 and CDR2 sequences are LNHDA and SQIVND (reference sequence). The CDR3 bases are TGTGCCAGTAGTATAAAAGGGACTACTGAAGCTTTCTTT. It translates to CASSIKGTTEAFF.

The V call is TRBV19, the J call TRBJ2-1, with 15 bases aligning to TRBD2. The CDR3 is 16 amino acids. Germline lookup yields CDR1 LNHDA and CDR2 SQIVND (reference sequence). The V gene end was trimmed by 3 bases and the J gene end by 8 bases; junction bases not matched to a gene: 5. The CDR3 here is CASSIGLAGGSDEQFF. The DNA of the CDR3 is TGTGCCAGTAGTATCGGACTAGCGGGAGGGAGCGATGAGCAGTTCTTC.

The chain couples TRBV7-2 to TRBJ1-2; D is unclear. V was clipped by 0 bases and J by 7 bases, with 6 bases between them. The CDR3 is 12 amino acids. Germline CDR1 and CDR2: SGHTA and FQGNSA. CDR3: CASSLAATGYTF. CDR3 DNA: TGTGCCAGCAGCTTAGCGGCCACTGGCTACACCTTC. Full variable domain (remainder filled in from reference TRBV7-2 and TRBJ1-2): GAGVSQSPSNKVTEKGKDVELRCDPISGHTALYWYRQSLGQGLEFLIYFQGNSAPDKSGLPSDRFSAERTGGSVSTLTIQRTQQEDSAVYLCASSLAATGYTFGSGTRLTVV.